The T cell receptor beta chain described here comes from a study of HIV-infected children after antiretroviral therapy interruption. About the research overall: Continuous-treatment samples came from weeks 0, 48 and 150.

The TCR library was built from RNA with a 3' RACE protocol and unique molecular identifiers. TCRdb redid the calling of the 3' RACE reads with MiXCR, one entry per CDR3 protein. The table shows about 89,000 distinct CDR3 sequences, with approximately 6.9% occurring only once. Treatment specified: PENTA 11 planned treatment interruption arm or continuous ART arm. Samples needed at least 5 million viable cryopreserved PBMCs. From thawed PBMCs, naive CD4+ CD45RA+ CD45RO- T cells were sorted. This clonotype appeared many times. Antigen: not known. Germline assignment: CDR1 GTSNPN and CDR2 SVGIG (reference sequence). This CDR3 is 14 amino acids long. V was shortened by 3 bases and J by 1 base, with 12 bases between the two germline ends. Points from the study as a whole: By the end of treatment interruption, naive CD4+ clonality (Gini) increased.

Material: CD45RA+ CD4+ T cells from PBMCs, pooled from several time points, obtained from a donor given antiretroviral therapy, either interrupted or continuous. Described subset: naive CD4+ CD45RA+ CD45RO- T cells. J is TRBJ2-5 and V is TRBV30; either TRBD1 or TRBD2 may supply D (5 bases each). This TCR derives from a pool of human donors with HIV. The CDR3 bases are TGTGCCTGGAGCGGGTCAGGGAGCCAAGAGACCCAGTACTTC. Translating gives CAWSGSGSQETQYF. The full variable domain, with the rest looked up from reference TRBV30 and TRBJ2-5, is SQTIHQWPATLVQPVGSPLSLECTVEGTSNPNLYWYRQAAGRGLQLLFYSVGIGQISSEVPQNLSASRPQDRQFILSSKKLLLSDSGFYLCAWSGSGSQETQYFGPGTRLLVL.